This TCR beta chain emerged from a study of identical twins. The CDR3 spans 17 residues. Germline assignment: CDR1 MNHEY and CDR2 SMNVEV (reference sequence). Trimming cost V 1 base and J 2 bases, with 18 bases left between them. Via MiXCR, TCRdb re-called the 5' RACE reads, giving one row per CDR3 protein. The data contain 450,000 to 600,000 distinct CDR3 sequences, about a fifth of them singletons. With regard to this clonotype: The antigen remains undetermined.

Regarding the study as a whole: Out-of-frame alpha sequences shared by twins showed excess low generation probability.

The sample also formed part of further work on yellow fever vaccine responses in identical twins.

The V gene is TRBV27, the J gene TRBJ2-7, with D possibly called TRBD1 or TRBD2 (5 bases each). Sequences were obtained from CD4+ T cells sorted from blood. This receptor was identified in a woman aged 18-29 years in good health. CDR3 nucleotides: TGTGCCAGCAGTTTATACTCCACCGGGACGTCCACCTACGAGCAGTACTTC. Translation: CASSLYSTGTSTYEQYF.